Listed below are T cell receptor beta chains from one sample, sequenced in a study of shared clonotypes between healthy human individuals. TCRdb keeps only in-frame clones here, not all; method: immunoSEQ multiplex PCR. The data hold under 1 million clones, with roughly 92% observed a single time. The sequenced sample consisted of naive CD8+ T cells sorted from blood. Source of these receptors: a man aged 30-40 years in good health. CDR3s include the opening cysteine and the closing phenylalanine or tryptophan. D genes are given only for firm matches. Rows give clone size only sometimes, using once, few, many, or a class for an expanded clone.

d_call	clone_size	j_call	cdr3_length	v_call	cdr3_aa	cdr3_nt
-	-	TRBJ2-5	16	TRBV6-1	CASSEAPSGSEETQYF	TGTGCCAGCAGTGAAGCACCCTCGGGGAGTGAAGAGACCCAGTACTTC
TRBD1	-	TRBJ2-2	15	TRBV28	CASSFHRGLTGELFF	TGTGCCAGCAGTTTCCACAGGGGGTTAACCGGGGAGCTGTTTTTT
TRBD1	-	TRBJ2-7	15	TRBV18	CASSPMDRGLDEQYF	TGTGCCAGCTCACCCATGGACAGGGGGCTTGACGAGCAGTACTTC
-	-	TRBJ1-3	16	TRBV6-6	CASRPSTGFSGNTIYF	TGTGCCAGCAGGCCAAGTACAGGGTTCTCTGGAAACACCATATATTTT
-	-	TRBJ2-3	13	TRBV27	CASSSPVSDTQYF	TGTGCCAGCAGTTCCCCAGTCTCAGATACGCAGTATTTT
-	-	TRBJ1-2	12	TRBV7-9	CASSFGQDGYTF	TGTGCCAGCAGCTTCGGGCAGGATGGCTACACCTTC
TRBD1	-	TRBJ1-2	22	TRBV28	CASSLYSGVRVDRQGPPHGYTF	TGTGCCAGCAGTTTATATTCGGGGGTAAGGGTAGACCGACAGGGGCCTCCACATGGCTACACCTTC
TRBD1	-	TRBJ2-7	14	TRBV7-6	CASSPGQGTYEQYF	TGTGCCAGCAGCCCCGGACAGGGTACCTACGAGCAGTACTTC
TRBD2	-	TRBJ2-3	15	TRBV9	CASSGAGADRDTQYF	TGTGCCAGCAGCGGAGCGGGAGCAGATAGAGATACGCAGTATTTT
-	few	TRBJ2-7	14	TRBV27	CASSFGRSSYEQYF	TGTGCCAGCAGTTTTGGCAGGAGCTCCTACGAGCAGTACTTC
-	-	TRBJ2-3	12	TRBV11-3	CASSLGTDTQYF	TGTGCCAGCAGCTTAGGCACAGATACGCAGTATTTT
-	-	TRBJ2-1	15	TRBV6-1	CASSDWERAYNEQFF	TGTGCCAGCAGTGATTGGGAGAGGGCCTACAATGAGCAGTTCTTC
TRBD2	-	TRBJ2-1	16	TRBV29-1	CSVVGSSGSSYNEQFF	TGCAGCGTTGTAGGGTCTAGCGGAAGCTCCTACAATGAGCAGTTCTTC
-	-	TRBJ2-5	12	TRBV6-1	CASREWGETQYF	TGTGCCAGCAGAGAGTGGGGCGAGACCCAGTACTTC
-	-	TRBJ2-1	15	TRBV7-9	CASSLGLAVYTEQFF	TGTGCCAGCAGCTTAGGGTTAGCGGTATATACCGAGCAGTTCTTC
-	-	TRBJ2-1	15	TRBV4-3	CASSQTPSPGDEQFF	TGCGCCAGCAGCCAAACCCCCTCCCCGGGCGATGAGCAGTTCTTC
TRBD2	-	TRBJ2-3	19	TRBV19	CASSITGLAGDVAADTQYF	TGTGCCAGTAGTATAACTGGACTAGCGGGAGATGTAGCTGCAGATACGCAGTATTTT
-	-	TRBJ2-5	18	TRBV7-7	CASSFGGPFVAHQETQYF	TGTGCTAGCAGCTTTGGGGGGCCGTTTGTAGCTCACCAAGAGACCCAGTACTTC
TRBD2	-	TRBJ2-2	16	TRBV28	CASSVLSGAWTGELFF	TGTGCCAGCAGTGTCCTTAGCGGGGCCTGGACCGGGGAGCTGTTTTTT
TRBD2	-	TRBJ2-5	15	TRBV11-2	CASNGLAEPQETQYF	TGTGCCAGCAATGGACTAGCGGAACCTCAAGAGACCCAGTACTTC
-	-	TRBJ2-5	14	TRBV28	CASSFVAGGETQYF	TGTGCCAGCAGCTTCGTAGCTGGAGGAGAGACCCAGTACTTC
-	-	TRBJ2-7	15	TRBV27	CASSLSASQGREQYF	TGTGCCAGCAGTTTATCGGCCTCACAGGGCCGCGAGCAGTACTTC
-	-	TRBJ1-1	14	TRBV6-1	CASSDHNGNTEAFF	TGTGCCAGCAGTGACCATAACGGGAACACTGAAGCTTTCTTT
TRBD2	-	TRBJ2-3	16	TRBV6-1	CASSEGSGTDTDTQYF	TGTGCCAGCAGTGAGGGGAGCGGGACTGACACAGATACGCAGTATTTT
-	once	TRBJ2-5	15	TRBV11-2	CASSSSGSYQETQYF	TGTGCCAGCAGCTCGTCCGGGAGCTACCAAGAGACCCAGTACTTC
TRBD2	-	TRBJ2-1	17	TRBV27	CASSPGTSGYDYNEQFF	TGTGCCAGCAGTCCCGGGACTAGCGGGTACGATTACAATGAGCAGTTCTTC
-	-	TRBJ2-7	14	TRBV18	CASSLRGTPYEQYF	TGTGCCAGCTCATTAAGAGGTACCCCCTACGAGCAGTACTTC
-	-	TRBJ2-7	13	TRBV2	CASGGGRSYEQYF	TGTGCCAGCGGGGGGGGCAGGTCTTACGAGCAGTACTTC
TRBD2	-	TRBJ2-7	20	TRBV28	CASSPSTGTSGISRPYEQYF	TGTGCCAGCAGTCCATCAACCGGGACTAGCGGGATCTCGAGACCTTACGAGCAGTACTTC
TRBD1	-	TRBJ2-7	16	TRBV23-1	CASSYPGTELSYEQYF	TGCGCCAGCTCTTACCCCGGGACAGAGCTGTCCTACGAGCAGTACTTC
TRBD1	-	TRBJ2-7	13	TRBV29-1	CSIESGQGDEQYF	TGCAGCATAGAGTCGGGTCAGGGGGACGAGCAGTACTTC
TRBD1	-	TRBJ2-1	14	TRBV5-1	CASSSRDRVNEQFF	TGCGCCAGCAGCTCCCGGGACAGGGTTAATGAGCAGTTCTTC
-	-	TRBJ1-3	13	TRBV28	CASSFQSGNTIYF	TGTGCCAGCAGTTTCCAGTCTGGAAACACCATATATTTT
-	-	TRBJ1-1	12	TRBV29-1	CSVVPGNTEAFF	TGCAGCGTTGTCCCAGGGAACACTGAAGCTTTCTTT
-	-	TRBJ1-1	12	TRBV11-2	CASSLRNTEAFF	TGTGCCAGCAGCCTACGGAACACTGAAGCTTTCTTT
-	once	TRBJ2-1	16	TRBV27	CASSFHRDSPYNEQFF	TGTGCCAGCAGTTTTCACCGGGACTCACCCTACAATGAGCAGTTCTTC
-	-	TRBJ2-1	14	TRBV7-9	CATVEVLVVDEQFF	TGTGCCACCGTGGAGGTTCTAGTAGTCGATGAGCAGTTCTTC
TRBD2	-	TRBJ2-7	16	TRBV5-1	CASSFDMTRGFTEQYF	TGCGCCAGCAGCTTCGACATGACGCGGGGGTTTACCGAGCAGTACTTC
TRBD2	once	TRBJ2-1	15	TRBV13	CASSYGTSGRDEQFF	TGTGCCAGCAGCTACGGGACTAGCGGGAGGGATGAGCAGTTCTTC
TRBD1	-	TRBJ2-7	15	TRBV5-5	CASSSLTGGSYEQYF	TGTGCCAGCAGCTCCCTTACAGGGGGGTCCTACGAGCAGTACTTC
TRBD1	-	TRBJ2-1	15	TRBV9	CASSVEGAPYNEQFF	TGTGCCAGCAGCGTAGAGGGGGCACCCTACAATGAGCAGTTCTTC
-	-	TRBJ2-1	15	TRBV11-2	CASTAGADFYNEQFF	TGTGCCAGCACTGCAGGAGCGGATTTCTACAATGAGCAGTTCTTC
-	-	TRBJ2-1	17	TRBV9	CASSVSSGGSQYNEQFF	TGTGCCAGCAGCGTTTCATCAGGAGGGAGTCAATACAATGAGCAGTTCTTC
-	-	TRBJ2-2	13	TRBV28	CASSFHIIGELFF	TGTGCCAGCAGTTTTCATATAATCGGGGAGCTGTTTTTT
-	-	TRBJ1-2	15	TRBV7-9	CASSLSVGVFDGYTF	TGTGCCAGCAGCTTAAGTGTCGGGGTTTTCGATGGCTACACCTTC
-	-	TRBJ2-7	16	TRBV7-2	CASSLGLGTTSFEQYF	TGTGCCAGCAGCTTAGGTTTGGGGACGACATCTTTCGAGCAGTACTTC
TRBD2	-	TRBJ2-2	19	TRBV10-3	CAISVSLRILAGGTGELFF	TGTGCCATCAGTGTGAGCTTACGAATTCTAGCGGGAGGTACCGGGGAGCTGTTTTTT
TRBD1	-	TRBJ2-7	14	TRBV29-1	CSVSPGQGGYEQYF	TGCAGCGTGTCCCCGGGACAGGGAGGTTACGAGCAGTACTTC
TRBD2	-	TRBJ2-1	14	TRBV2	CASLGLAGYNEQFF	TGTGCCAGCTTGGGACTAGCGGGTTACAATGAGCAGTTCTTC
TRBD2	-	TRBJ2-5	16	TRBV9	CASSVAAGGPQETQYF	TGTGCCAGCAGCGTGGCCGCGGGGGGCCCGCAAGAGACCCAGTACTTC
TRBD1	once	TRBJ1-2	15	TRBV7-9	CASSLEGDRGSGYTF	TGTGCCAGCAGCTTAGAAGGGGACAGGGGGAGTGGCTACACCTTC
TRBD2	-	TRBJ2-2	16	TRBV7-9	CASSPLGGRAFGELFF	TGTGCCAGCAGCCCATTAGGAGGGAGGGCCTTCGGGGAGCTGTTTTTT
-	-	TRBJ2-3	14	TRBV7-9	CASSHQADSDTQYF	TGTGCCAGCAGCCATCAAGCGGACTCAGATACGCAGTATTTT
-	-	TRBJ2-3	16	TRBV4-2	CASSQAPALGTDTQYF	TGTGCCAGCAGCCAGGCCCCGGCTTTGGGCACAGATACGCAGTATTTT
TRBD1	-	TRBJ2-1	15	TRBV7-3	CASSATGGSYNEQFF	TGTGCCAGCAGCGCCACAGGGGGCTCCTACAATGAGCAGTTCTTC